This T cell receptor (beta chain) is from a study of T cell changes during pregnancy in multiple sclerosis. The germline V gene has CDR1 SSHAT and CDR2 FNYEAQ (reference sequence). V lost 4 bases and J lost 7; bases outside the gene matches: 11. The CDR3 totals 16 residues. Profiling relied on immunoSEQ multiplex PCR, and the TCRdb table lists in-frame clones only, not all of them. The data hold some 80,000 clones, with 85% to 95% observed a single time. The V gene is TRBV7-7, the J gene TRBJ2-1, with 9 positions matching TRBD1. This receptor was identified in a female donor with multiple sclerosis, enrolled in a pregnancy study. The sequencing here drew on peripheral blood, taken in the first trimester of pregnancy. In DNA form, the CDR3 reads TGTGCCAGCAGCTCACATCCGGGACAGGGTGTTAATGAGCAGTTCTTC. This sequence encodes CASSSHPGQGVNEQFF.